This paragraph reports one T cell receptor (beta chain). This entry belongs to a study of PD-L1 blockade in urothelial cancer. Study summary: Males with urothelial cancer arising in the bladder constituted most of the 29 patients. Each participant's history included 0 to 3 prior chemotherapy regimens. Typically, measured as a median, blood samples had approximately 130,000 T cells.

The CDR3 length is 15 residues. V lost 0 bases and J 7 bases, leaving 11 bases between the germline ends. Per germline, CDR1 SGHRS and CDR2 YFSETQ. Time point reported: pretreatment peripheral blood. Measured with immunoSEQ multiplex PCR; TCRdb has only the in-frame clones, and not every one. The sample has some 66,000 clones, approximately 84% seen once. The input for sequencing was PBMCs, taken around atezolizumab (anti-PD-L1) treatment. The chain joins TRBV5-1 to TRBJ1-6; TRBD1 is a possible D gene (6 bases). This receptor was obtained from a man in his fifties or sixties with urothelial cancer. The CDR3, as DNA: TGCGCCAGCAGCTTGGATTGGGGGCAGAATTCACCCCTCCACTTT. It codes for CASSLDWGQNSPLHF.